A selection of T cell receptor beta chains follows, all from one sample in a study of CD8+CD57+ T cells in acquired aplastic anemia. TCRdb recomputed calls from the reads with MiXCR, one row per CDR3 protein. Found here are 150,000 to 200,000 distinct CDR3 sequences, less than 50% of them singletons; the top ten hold under 40%. The source material was sorted CD4+, CD8+, or CD8+CD57+ T cells (not recorded which) from PBMCs. Every receptor here comes from a human donor with aplastic anemia. CDR3s include the opening cysteine and the closing phenylalanine or tryptophan. Fields, in order: V gene, CDR3 length, J gene, CDR3 protein.

>TRBV25-1|14|TRBJ2-5
CASSDDLSPETQYF
>TRBV7-9|14|TRBJ1-1
CASSPRQQGTEAFF
>TRBV30|14|TRBJ1-4
CAWSSGGGDEKLFF
>TRBV7-9|13|TRBJ1-2
CASGFVQNYGYTF
>TRBV7-3|12|-
CASSPRRETQYF
>TRBV19|14|TRBJ1-2
CASSISGVDGGYTF
>TRBV19|14|TRBJ1-1
CASSIDRESTEAFF
>TRBV15|16|TRBJ1-2
CATSRRPGAVFYGYTF
>TRBV20-1|17|TRBJ2-2
CSARVARDRVNTGELFF
>TRBV10-3|17|TRBJ2-7
CAISESNVDRVYGEQYF
>TRBV2|16|TRBJ1-5
CASSLRDRASNQPQHF
>TRBV7-8|15|TRBJ2-1
CASSSVPATNNEQFF
>TRBV24-1|16|TRBJ2-7
CATSDGLAGGFYEQYF
>TRBV5-1|15|TRBJ2-1
CASEASGQGYNEQFF
>TRBV7-2|15|TRBJ2-7
CASSSTSGARYEQYF